Below, 23 T cell receptor beta chains from the same sample are listed, as sequenced in a study of neoadjuvant anti-PD-1 for oral cavity cancer. The data were produced by immunoSEQ multiplex PCR, yet TCRdb's version contains in-frame clones alone and is incomplete. The sample lists more than 15,000 clones, around 66% occurring once. The sample here was PBMCs, taken before nivolumab (anti-PD-1) treatment. The receptors were sampled from a person aged 40-85 years with oral cavity squamous cell carcinoma.

The rearrangement joins TRBV19 to TRBJ2-7, with D possibly TRBD1 on 6 matching bases. The CDR3 is made up of 14 amino acids. Germline CDR1 LNHDA, CDR2 SQIVND (reference sequence). Trimming left V 4 bases short and J 0 bases short, with 10 bases between. The CDR3: CASSTGDGSYEQYF. For the CDR3, the DNA is TGTGCCAGTAGTACAGGGGACGGCTCCTACGAGCAGTACTTC.

The count of this clone is one. V is TRBV5-1 and J is TRBJ2-5; 7 bases agree with TRBD1. The CDR3 has 15 residues. J gave up 2 bases and V 4 bases, and 8 bases lay outside the gene matches. From germline, CDR1 is SGHRS and CDR2 YFSETQ. The CDR3 nucleotides are TGCGCCAGCAGCCGAACACAGGGGCTTCAAGAGACCCAGTACTTC. Its translation is CASSRTQGLQETQYF.

V gene TRBV6-1 combines with J gene TRBJ2-1, with D maybe TRBD2 (6 bases). Trimming cost V 8 bases and J 15 bases, with 17 bases left between them. Germline V CDR1 and CDR2: MNHNS, SASEGT. The CDR3 loop spans 11 amino acids. The CDR3 loop reads CASRGTLVGFF. DNA of the CDR3: TGTGCCAGCCGGGGGACTCTGGTAGGGTTCTTC.

This clone occurred a few times. The chain combines TRBV27 with TRBJ2-5; 9 bases are shared with TRBD2. This CDR3 has 14 residues. Germline V gene data show CDR1 as MNHEY and CDR2 as SMNVEV (reference sequence). V shed 6 bases and J 2 bases; nucleotides not matched to a gene: 4. The chain's CDR3 is CASSWLAGQETQYF. As DNA, the CDR3 is TGTGCCAGCAGCTGGCTAGCGGGGCAAGAGACCCAGTACTTC.

In DNA, the CDR3 is TGTGCCAGCAAGTCCATAGCGGGTCCAGATACGCAGTATTTT. Its translation: CASKSIAGPDTQYF. This sequence joins TRBV2 and TRBJ2-3; 7 bases are a match to TRBD2. After removal of 7 bases from V and 4 bases from J, the junction contained 8 bases not matched to a gene. The CDR3 length is 14 residues. Germline CDR1 SNHLY, CDR2 FYNNEI.

The chain joins TRBV10-2 to TRBJ2-7; TRBD2 might be the D (5 bases). CDR1 and CDR2 from the germline V gene are WSHSY and SAAADI. CDR3 length equals 12 residues. With 3 bases removed from V and 5 bases from J, the gap between germline ends came to 8 bases. CDR3 protein: CASSDSRDEQYF. Written as DNA, the CDR3 is TGCGCCAGCAGTGATTCGAGGGACGAGCAGTACTTC.

This sequence joins TRBV10-3 and TRBJ2-7; unclear D gene. This CDR3 comprises 13 residues. Germline V lookup: CDR1 ENHRY, CDR2 SYGVKD. With 2 bases removed from V and 1 base from J, the gap between germline ends came to 6 bases. CDR3 in amino acids: CAISEKSSYEQYF. Written as DNA, the CDR3 is TGTGCCATCAGTGAGAAGTCTTCCTACGAGCAGTACTTC.

This clone was seen a handful of times. The gene calls are TRBV30 and TRBJ1-3; D perhaps matches TRBD1 (5 bases). V was pared by 5 bases and J by 2 bases, with 10 bases between. CDR3 size: 13 residues. In germline, CDR1 is GTSNPN, CDR2 SVGIG (reference sequence). The CDR3 sequence: CAWGGDPGNTIYF. The DNA of the CDR3 is TGTGCCTGGGGGGGGGACCCTGGAAACACCATATATTTT.

The J gene is TRBJ1-2, the V gene TRBV6-5, with D possibly being TRBD1 (6 bases). Trimming cost V 6 bases and J 6 bases, with 17 bases left between them. Germline V gene data show CDR1 as MNHEY and CDR2 as SVGAGI. This CDR3 has 14 amino acids. The chain's CDR3 is CASSKQGGSDGYTF. DNA of the CDR3: TGTGCCAGCAGCAAGCAAGGGGGTTCTGATGGCTACACCTTC.

The V call is TRBV7-6, the J call TRBJ2-3; no reliable D call. Germline V gives CDR1 SGHVS, CDR2 FNYEAQ. The germline V and J ends were trimmed by 5 bases and 0 bases, with 9 bases remaining between them. This CDR3 has 14 residues. CDR3 residues: CASSQRPSTDTQYF. The CDR3 nucleotides are TGTGCCAGCAGCCAAAGGCCCAGCACAGATACGCAGTATTTT.

The CDR3 DNA reads as TGTGCCAGCACCTCGTGGGGGAACACTGAAGCTTTCTTT. Protein product: CASTSWGNTEAFF. The chain carries TRBV5-6 and TRBJ1-1; D call uncertain. The germline gives CDR1 SGHDT, CDR2 YYEEEE. CDR3 length: 13 amino acids. V lost 6 bases, J lost 1 base, and 10 bases lay in between.

The CDR3 bases are TGCGCCAGCAGCTCCCGGACGGAGAACACTGAAGCTTTCTTT. The encoded protein is CASSSRTENTEAFF. This chain links TRBV5-1 with TRBJ1-1, with D hard to call. Germline assignment: CDR1 SGHRS and CDR2 YFSETQ. CDR3 size: 14 residues. Between the trimmed V and J ends, which lost 3 bases and 1 base, there was a span of 10 bases.

The genes are TRBV5-1 and TRBJ2-7, with TRBD1 identical over 8 bases. Germline V gene sequence: CDR1 SGHRS, CDR2 YFSETQ. The junction had 9 bases not matched to a gene; V was cut back by 0 bases and J by 4 bases. The CDR3 sequence is 16 residues long. The CDR3 coding sequence is TGCGCCAGCAGCTTGGCCCCGACAGGGGAGGCGTACGAGCAGTACTTC. It is translated as CASSLAPTGEAYEQYF.

The CDR3 is CAISVTGSTEAFF. The DNA for the CDR3 is TGTGCCATCAGTGTGACAGGGAGCACTGAAGCTTTCTTT. The V gene is TRBV10-3, the J gene TRBJ1-1, with 7 bases that match TRBD1. The CDR3 extends over 13 amino acids. V shed 4 bases and J 4 bases; nucleotides not matched to a gene: 3. Germline V CDR1 and CDR2: ENHRY, SYGVKD.

The V call is TRBV5-1, the J call TRBJ1-2, with 8 bases matching TRBD1. Germline V gene lookup returns CDR1 SGHRS and CDR2 YFSETQ. The CDR3 spans 15 residues. V lost 4 bases and J lost 4; bases outside the gene matches: 9. CDR3 DNA: TGCGCCAGCAGCCAGGGGGCGACCGGGGGCTATGGCTACACCTTC. This sequence encodes CASSQGATGGYGYTF. The whole variable domain, remainder taken from reference TRBV5-1 and TRBJ1-2, is KAGVTQTPRYLIKTRGQQVTLSCSPISGHRSVSWYQQTPGQGLQFLFEYFSETQRNKGNFPGRFSGRQFSNSRSEMNVSTLELGDSALYLCASSQGATGGYGYTFGSGTRLTVV.

The J gene is TRBJ2-5, the V gene TRBV7-6; 13 positions agree with TRBD2. J lost 5 bases, V lost 5 bases, and 11 bases had no gene match. The germline gives CDR1 SGHVS, CDR2 FNYEAQ. This CDR3 spans 17 amino acids. CDR3 protein: CASSRLLAGGPGETQYF. The CDR3 DNA follows: TGTGCCAGCAGCCGCCTACTAGCGGGAGGGCCCGGGGAGACCCAGTACTTC.

The CDR3 sequence: CASSSEGGHVTDTQYF. The CDR3, as DNA: TGTGCCAGCAGCTCAGAGGGGGGCCATGTCACAGATACGCAGTATTTT. This chain joins TRBV9 and TRBJ2-3; D may correspond to TRBD1 or TRBD2 (6 bases each). V was clipped by 4 bases and J by 2 bases, with 17 bases between them. The CDR3 extends over 16 amino acids. Germline values: CDR1 SGDLS, CDR2 YYNGEE.

This CDR3 is CATSRRQEGNEQFF. CDR3 nucleotide sequence: TGTGCCACCAGCAGAAGGCAGGAGGGAAATGAGCAGTTCTTC. The rearrangement links TRBV15 to TRBJ2-1; a possible D gene is TRBD2 (6 bases). CDR1 is LNHNV, CDR2 YYDKDF, per germline (reference sequence). The CDR3 is 14 amino acids. Deletions cut 2 bases from V and 7 bases from J, with 12 bases between.

V is TRBV7-8 and J is TRBJ1-5; 8 bases line up with TRBD1. There are 16 residues in the CDR3. The ends lost 1 base at V and 7 bases at J; junction bases unmatched: 9. Germline V gene sequence: CDR1 SGHVS, CDR2 FQNEAQ. CDR3: CASSLGARGPRQPQHF. The CDR3 DNA sequence: TGTGCCAGCAGCTTAGGCGCCAGGGGGCCGAGGCAGCCCCAGCATTTT.

The chain is built from TRBV27 and TRBJ2-1; D assignment may be TRBD1 or TRBD2 (5 bases each). This CDR3 has 14 amino acids. Germline-derived CDR1 and CDR2 are MNHEY and SMNVEV (reference sequence). Trimming pared 4 bases from V and 4 bases from J, leaving 11 bases between. For the CDR3, the DNA is TGTGCCAGCAGTTCGGGACCACGATACAATGAGCAGTTCTTC. Translated, it gives CASSSGPRYNEQFF.

The sample holds a few counts of this clone. The rearrangement links TRBV10-3 to TRBJ1-5; D ambiguous. Per germline, CDR1 ENHRY and CDR2 SYGVKD. Trimming took 0 bases from V and 2 from J, leaving 5 bases between them. The CDR3 runs to 14 residues. As DNA, the CDR3 is TGTGCCATCAGTGAGTCATCGGGCAATCAGCCCCAGCATTTT. Protein product: CAISESSGNQPQHF.

This clone was found once. The chain has TRBV29-1 and TRBJ2-7; D call uncertain. The CDR3 consists of 10 residues. Deletions cut 4 bases from V and 2 bases from J, with 3 bases between. Germline CDR1 SQVTM, CDR2 ANQGSEA. The CDR3 loop is CSVGTYEQYF. CDR3 bases: TGCAGCGTTGGCACCTACGAGCAGTACTTC.

This clone has only a few counts. This chain links TRBV6-4 with TRBJ1-1; D remains ambiguous. The CDR3 is 14 residues long. CDR1 MRHNA and CDR2 SNTAGT come from the germline V gene. Trimming removed 7 bases at V and 2 bases at J, with 14 bases between. CDR3 sequence (DNA): TGTGCCAGCAAGAACACAAACCAAAACACTGAAGCTTTCTTT. Amino acids: CASKNTNQNTEAFF.